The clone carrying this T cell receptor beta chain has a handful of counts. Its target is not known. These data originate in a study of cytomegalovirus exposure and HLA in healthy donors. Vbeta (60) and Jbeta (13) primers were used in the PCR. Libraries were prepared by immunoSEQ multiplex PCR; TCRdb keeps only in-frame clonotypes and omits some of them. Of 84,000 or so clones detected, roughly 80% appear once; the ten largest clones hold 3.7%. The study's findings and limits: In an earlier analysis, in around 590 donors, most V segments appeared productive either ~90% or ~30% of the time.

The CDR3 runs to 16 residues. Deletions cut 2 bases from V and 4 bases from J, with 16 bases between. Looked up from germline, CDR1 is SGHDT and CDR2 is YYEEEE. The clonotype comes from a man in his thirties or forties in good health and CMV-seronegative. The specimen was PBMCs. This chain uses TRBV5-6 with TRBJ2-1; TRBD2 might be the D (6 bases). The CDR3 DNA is TGTGCCAGCAGCTTCGGCGTCGGGAGTGAATACAATGAGCAGTTCTTC. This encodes CASSFGVGSEYNEQFF. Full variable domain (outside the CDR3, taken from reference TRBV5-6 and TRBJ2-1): DAGVTQSPTHLIKTRGQQVTLRCSPKSGHDTVSWYQQALGQGPQFIFQYYEEEERQRGNFPDRFSGHQFPNYSSELNVNALLLGDSALYLCASSFGVGSEYNEQFFGPGTRLTVL.